This entry lists 16 T cell receptor beta chains sequenced from one sample in a study of CD8+CD57+ T cells in acquired aplastic anemia. Whoever was chosen for sequencing had shown CD8+CD57+ cell expansion by flow cytometry. For CDR3 and TCR beta VDJ profiling, genomic DNA was the template used. MiXCR, applied by TCRdb to the reads, yields one record per CDR3 protein. The data contain around 150,000 distinct CDR3 sequences, roughly 43% of them seen just once; the ten biggest clones take up approximately 2.8%. Specimen: sorted CD4+, CD8+, or CD8+CD57+ T cells (not recorded which) from PBMCs. Receptor source: a human donor with aplastic anemia.

V usage is TRBV15 and J usage is TRBJ2-7; 14 bases agree with TRBD2. CDR3 length: 16 residues. The germline CDR1 and CDR2 sequences are LNHNV and YYDKDF (reference sequence). Unmatched junction bases numbered 6, after V lost 5 bases and J lost 3 bases. The CDR3 DNA is TGTGCCACCAGCCTTCCGGGGACTAGCGGGAGCTACGAGCAGTACTTC. Translated, it gives CATSLPGTSGSYEQYF.

The J gene is TRBJ2-1, the V gene TRBV29-1; 9 positions agree with TRBD2. Germline-derived CDR1 and CDR2 are SQVTM and ANQGSEA. The CDR3 loop spans 13 amino acids. In nucleotides, the CDR3 is TGCAGTGGTAGCGGGAGCCCCTACAATGAGCAGTTCTTC. This sequence encodes CSGSGSPYNEQFF.

A note on this clonotype: A much larger clone lies a single base off, so this may be a read error. This sequence joins TRBV14 and TRBJ1-4; D remains unclear. The germline V gene has CDR1 SGHDN and CDR2 FVKESK. The V end lost 0 bases, the J end lost 7 bases, and 12 bases lay between the germline ends. CDR3 length equals 15 residues. The CDR3 is CASSQDSGRGEKLFF. The CDR3 bases are TGTGCCAGCAGCCAAGATTCCGGCCGGGGTGAAAAACTGTTTTTT.

The CDR3 loop is CASRKDRGQGFEAFF. CDR3 in DNA: TGTGCCAGCAGGAAGGACAGGGGACAAGGGTTCGAAGCTTTCTTT. The V gene is TRBV2, the J gene TRBJ1-1, with 9 positions matching TRBD1. Per germline, CDR1 SNHLY and CDR2 FYNNEI. J was trimmed by 8 bases and V by 6 bases; bases with no gene match: 13. The CDR3 consists of 15 residues.

The chain carries TRBV15 and TRBJ2-7; 10 positions match TRBD1. The length of the CDR3 is 15 residues. With 1 base clipped from V and 6 bases from J, the junction kept 6 bases outside the gene matches. CDR1 is LNHNV, CDR2 YYDKDF, per germline (reference sequence). Here the CDR3 reads CATSRGGQGGREQYF. The CDR3 DNA is TGTGCCACCAGCAGAGGAGGACAGGGGGGTCGCGAGCAGTACTTC.

This clonotype was observed at least ten times. The chain has TRBV6-5 and TRBJ1-1, with TRBD1 identical over 7 bases. The V gene's germline CDR1 is MNHEY and CDR2 SVGAGI. The CDR3 has 16 residues. V was pared by 0 bases and J by 1 base, with 5 bases of the junction left unmatched. This CDR3 is CASSYSRQGPNTEAFF. DNA for the CDR3: TGTGCCAGCAGTTACTCGCGACAGGGTCCGAACACTGAAGCTTTCTTT.

The chain combines TRBV24-1 with TRBJ2-3; a weak D match, TRBD1 (6 bases). CDR3 length equals 16 residues. In germline, CDR1 is KGHDR, CDR2 SFDVKD. Trimming took 3 bases from V and 0 from J, leaving 12 bases between them. CDR3 sequence (DNA): TGTGCCACCAGTGATCAACAGGGATCGAGCACAGATACGCAGTATTTT. Protein sequence: CATSDQQGSSTDTQYF.

This clonotype showed up many times. The chain links TRBV4-2 to TRBJ2-7; 7 bases line up with TRBD2. Looked up from germline, CDR1 is LGHNA and CDR2 is YNFKEQ. This CDR3 has 15 residues. V shed 1 base, J shed 0 bases, and the junction held 3 bases outside the gene matches. The CDR3 nucleotides are TGTGCCAGCAGCCAAGTAGGACTAGTCTCCTACGAGCAGTACTTC. Protein: CASSQVGLVSYEQYF.

In its sample, this clonotype was seen once. The CDR3 end shows no conserved phenylalanine or tryptophan, and so a read error is likely. V usage is TRBV19 and J usage is TRBJ2-5, with D maybe TRBD2 (5 bases). There are 13 residues in the CDR3. The germline CDR1 and CDR2 sequences are LNHDA and SQIVND (reference sequence). The germline V and J ends were trimmed by 5 bases and 4 bases, with 11 bases remaining between them. The CDR3 spells CASSPGYLETQYL. CDR3 bases: TGTGCCAGTAGTCCGGGATACCTAGAGACCCAGTACCTC.

In its sample, this clonotype was seen a few times. CDR3 nucleotide sequence: TGCAGCGTTGCCGTCACCGGGGAGCTGTTTTTT. It is translated as CSVAVTGELFF. The J gene is TRBJ2-2, the V gene TRBV29-1; D not resolved. Trimming removed 4 bases from V and 4 bases from J, with 4 bases in between. Germline V gene data show CDR1 as SQVTM and CDR2 as ANQGSEA. This CDR3 is 11 amino acids long.

As to this clonotype: The missing conserved phenylalanine or tryptophan at the end of this CDR3 makes a read error likely. The chain employs TRBV11-3 and TRBJ1-2; 7 bases are shared with TRBD1. The length of the CDR3 is 14 residues. From germline, CDR1 is SGHNT and CDR2 YENEEA. V shed 5 bases and J 4 bases; nucleotides not matched to a gene: 7. The CDR3 sequence: CASSRQGIGYGYTL. CDR3 in DNA: TGTGCCAGCAGCCGACAGGGTATCGGCTATGGCTACACCCTC.

This sequence joins TRBV29-1 and TRBJ2-3; D gene unclear. Germline V gene data show CDR1 as SQVTM and CDR2 as ANQGSEA. The CDR3 covers 14 residues. V dropped 1 base and J dropped 1 base, with 9 bases sitting between them. CDR3 sequence: CSVEGAPRTDTQYF. The DNA for the CDR3 is TGCAGCGTTGAAGGGGCCCCTCGCACAGATACGCAGTATTTT.

This clonotype appeared a few times. CDR3 region: CSARDQGRGFYGYTF. The CDR3 DNA sequence: TGCAGTGCTAGAGATCAAGGCAGGGGTTTCTATGGCTACACCTTC. The chain carries TRBV20-1 and TRBJ1-2, with a weak D call TRBD1 (6 bases). This CDR3 comprises 15 residues. Germline CDR1 is DFQATT and CDR2 is SNEGSKA (reference sequence). Trimming took off 0 bases at V and 4 bases at J, with 15 bases between the two ends.

The genes are TRBV30 and TRBJ2-7, with TRBD2 matching 7 bases. The V segment lost 7 bases and the J segment 4 bases; nucleotides outside the gene matches: 13. The CDR3 contains 14 residues. CDR1 and CDR2 from the germline V gene are GTSNPN and SVGIG (reference sequence). The CDR3 DNA reads as TGTGCCTTAAAATTGGCGGGAGCCCGTTACGAGCAGTACTTC. Its protein product is CALKLAGARYEQYF.

This clonotype was counted only a few times. This chain connects TRBV29-1 to TRBJ1-5; TRBD1 is a possible D gene (6 bases). CDR1 SQVTM and CDR2 ANQGSEA come from the germline V gene. V lost 7 bases to trimming and J lost 6 bases, with 10 bases between them. The CDR3 is 11 amino acids. CDR3 DNA: TGCAGCGCAGGGGTTACTCAGCCCCAGCATTTT. Translating gives CSAGVTQPQHF.

This clonotype occurred many times. V is TRBV7-9 and J is TRBJ1-1; D is unresolved. Germline V CDR1 and CDR2: SEHNR, FQNEAQ (reference sequence). This CDR3 has 15 residues. V was clipped by 3 bases and J by 1 base, with 12 bases between them. The CDR3: CASSFNVLGNTEAFF. The CDR3 region has the DNA TGTGCCAGCAGCTTCAACGTGCTTGGGAACACTGAAGCTTTCTTT.